These 8 T cell receptor beta chains were all obtained from the same sample, sequenced in a study of shared clonotypes between healthy human individuals. Naive CD8 isolation took CD45RO-negative cells positively selected for CCR7 and excluded terminally differentiated effector memory CD45RA+ cells. Assay used: immunoSEQ multiplex PCR; TCRdb lists only in-frame clones, some missing. This sample has 450,000 to 700,000 clones, with 95% to 96% found just once. Sequenced sample: naive CD8+ T cells sorted from blood. Source of these receptors: a woman between 25 and 40 years old in good health.

The V call is TRBV7-8, the J call TRBJ1-5; TRBD1 is a possible D gene (5 bases). Germline CDR1 and CDR2: SGHVS and FQNEAQ. The germline V and J ends were trimmed by 3 bases and 1 base, with 10 bases remaining between them. The CDR3 extends over 15 amino acids. CDR3 DNA sequence: TGTGCCAGCAGCTTGGCGGGGCTAAGCAATCAGCCCCAGCATTTT. This gives the protein CASSLAGLSNQPQHF.

The CDR3 here is CASSIYREICEQYF. CDR3 nucleotide sequence: TGTGCCAGCAGCATCTACAGGGAGATCTGCGAGCAGTACTTC. The chain joins TRBV7-4 to TRBJ2-7; weak D call: TRBD1 (6 bases). Germline V lookup: CDR1 SGHVT, CDR2 SQSDAQ. Trimming shortened V by 5 bases and J by 6 bases, and 17 bases separated the two germline ends. The CDR3 is made up of 14 amino acids. The whole variable domain, filled in from reference TRBV7-4 and TRBJ2-7, reads GAGVSQSPRYKVAKRGRDVALRCDSISGHVTLYWYRQTLGQGSEVLTYSQSDAQRDKSGRPSGRFSAERPERSVSTLKIQRTEQGDSAVYLCASSIYREICEQYFGPGTRLTVT.

The rearrangement joins TRBV6-4 to TRBJ2-7; 12 bases match TRBD2. The germline V gene has CDR1 MRHNA and CDR2 SNTAGT. V lost 6 bases, J lost 4 bases, and 4 bases stayed unmatched. CDR3 length: 14 residues. The CDR3 DNA sequence: TGTGCCAGCAGCCCGACTAGCGGGAGTTACGAGCAGTACTTC. Translating gives CASSPTSGSYEQYF.

The chain is built from TRBV19 and TRBJ2-5, with D uncertain. Germline-derived CDR1 and CDR2 are LNHDA and SQIVND (reference sequence). The V gene lost 9 bases and the J gene lost 0 bases, with 11 bases spanning the gap. The CDR3 is 13 residues long. The CDR3: CASTTKYQETQYF. The CDR3 region has the DNA TGTGCCAGCACGACCAAGTACCAAGAGACCCAGTACTTC.

This clone was seen a single time. The rearrangement joins TRBV27 to TRBJ2-1, with D possibly TRBD1 on 6 matching bases. V gave up 3 bases and J gave up 5 bases, with 11 bases separating them. This CDR3 comprises 14 residues. From germline, CDR1 is MNHEY and CDR2 SMNVEV (reference sequence). The CDR3 loop is CASSFRGFNNEQFF. As DNA, the CDR3 is TGTGCCAGCAGTTTCAGGGGATTTAACAATGAGCAGTTCTTC.

The genes are TRBV23-1 and TRBJ1-3; possibly TRBD1 for D (5 bases). TRBV23-1 is placed among ORFs of uncertain function. V was pared by 3 bases and J by 1 base, with 13 bases between. The length of the CDR3 is 16 residues. The CDR3 loop reads CASSQQGLRSGNTIYF. In DNA form, the CDR3 reads TGCGCCAGCAGTCAGCAGGGACTGAGGTCTGGAAACACCATATATTTT.

This chain links TRBV29-1 with TRBJ2-7; maybe TRBD2 (5 bases). Germline lookup yields CDR1 SQVTM and CDR2 ANQGSEA. This CDR3 contains 10 residues. In nucleotides, the CDR3 is TGCAGAACTGAGGAGGACGAGCAGTACTTC. It specifies CRTEEDEQYF.

The gene calls are TRBV6-1 and TRBJ2-7, with D perhaps TRBD1 (5 bases). CDR1 is MNHNS, CDR2 SASEGT, per germline. The CDR3 sequence is 14 residues long. Deletions cut 2 bases from V and 0 bases from J, with 8 bases between. CDR3 protein: CASSERTHSYEQYF. Written as DNA, the CDR3 is TGTGCCAGCAGTGAAAGGACACACTCCTACGAGCAGTACTTC.